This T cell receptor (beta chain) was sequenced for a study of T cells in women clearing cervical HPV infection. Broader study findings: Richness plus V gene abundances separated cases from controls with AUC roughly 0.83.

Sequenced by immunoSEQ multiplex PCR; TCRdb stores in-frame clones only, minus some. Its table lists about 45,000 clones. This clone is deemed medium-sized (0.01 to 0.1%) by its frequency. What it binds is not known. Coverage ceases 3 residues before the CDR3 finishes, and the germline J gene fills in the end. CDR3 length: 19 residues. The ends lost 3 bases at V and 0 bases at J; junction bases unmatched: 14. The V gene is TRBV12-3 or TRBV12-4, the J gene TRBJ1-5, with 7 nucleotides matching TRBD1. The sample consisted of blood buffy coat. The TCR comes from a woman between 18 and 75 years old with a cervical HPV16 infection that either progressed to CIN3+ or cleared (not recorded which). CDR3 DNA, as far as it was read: TGTGCCAGCAGTTTCCGTAACCCGGACAGGACTTATAGCAATCAGCCC. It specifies CASSFRNPDRTYSNQP. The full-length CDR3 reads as CASSFRNPDRTYSNQPQHF.